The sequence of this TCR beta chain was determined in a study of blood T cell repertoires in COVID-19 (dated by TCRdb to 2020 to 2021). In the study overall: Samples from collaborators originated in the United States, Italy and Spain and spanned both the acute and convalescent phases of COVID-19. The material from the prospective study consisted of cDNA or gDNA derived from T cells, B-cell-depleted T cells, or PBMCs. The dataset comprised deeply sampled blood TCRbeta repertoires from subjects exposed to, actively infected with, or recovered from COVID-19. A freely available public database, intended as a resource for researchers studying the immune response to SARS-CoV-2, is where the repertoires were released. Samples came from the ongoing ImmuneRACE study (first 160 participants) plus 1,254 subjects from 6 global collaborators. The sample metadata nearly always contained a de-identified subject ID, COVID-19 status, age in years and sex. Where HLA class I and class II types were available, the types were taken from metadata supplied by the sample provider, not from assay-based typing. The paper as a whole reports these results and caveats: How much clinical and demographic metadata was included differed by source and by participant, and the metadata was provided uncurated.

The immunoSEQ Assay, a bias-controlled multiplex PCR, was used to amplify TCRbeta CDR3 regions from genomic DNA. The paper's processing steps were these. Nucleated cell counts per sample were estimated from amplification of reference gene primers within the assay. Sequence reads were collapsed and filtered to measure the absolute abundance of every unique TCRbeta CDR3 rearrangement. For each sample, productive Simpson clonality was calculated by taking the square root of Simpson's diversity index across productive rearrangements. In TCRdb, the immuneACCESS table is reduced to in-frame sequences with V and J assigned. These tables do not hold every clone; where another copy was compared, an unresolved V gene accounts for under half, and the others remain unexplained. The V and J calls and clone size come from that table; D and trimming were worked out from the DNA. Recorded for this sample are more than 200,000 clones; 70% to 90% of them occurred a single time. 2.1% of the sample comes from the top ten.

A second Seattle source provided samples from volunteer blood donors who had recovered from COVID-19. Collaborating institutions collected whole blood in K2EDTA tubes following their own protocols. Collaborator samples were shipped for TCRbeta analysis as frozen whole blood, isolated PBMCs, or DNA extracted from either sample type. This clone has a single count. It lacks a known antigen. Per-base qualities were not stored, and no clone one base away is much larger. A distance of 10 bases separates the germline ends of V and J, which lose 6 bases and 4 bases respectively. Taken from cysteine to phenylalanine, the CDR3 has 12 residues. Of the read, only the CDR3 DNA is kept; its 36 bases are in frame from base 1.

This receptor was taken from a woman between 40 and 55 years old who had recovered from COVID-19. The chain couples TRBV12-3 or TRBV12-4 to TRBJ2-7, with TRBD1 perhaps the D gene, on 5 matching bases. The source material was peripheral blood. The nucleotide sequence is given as TGTGCCAGCAGATACAGGATTTACGAGCAGTACTTC. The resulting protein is CASRYRIYEQYF.